The rows below give T cell receptor beta chains drawn from one sample of a study of T cells in Graves' hyperthyroidism and ophthalmopathy. MiXCR, run by TCRdb on the multiplex PCR reads, gives a single entry per CDR3 protein. The sample carries under 800,000 distinct CDR3 sequences, approximately 15% recorded once. The sample taken for sequencing was blood. Receptors originate from a woman aged 18-29 years with Graves' hyperthyroidism. CDR3s include the opening cysteine and the closing phenylalanine or tryptophan. D genes are given only for firm matches. Some rows mark clone size as missing; the rest say once, few, many or name a class of expanded clone.

V	size	D	length	J	CDR3	DNA
TRBV29-1	-	-	14	TRBJ2-7	CSVELSLGSYEQYF	TGCAGCGTTGAATTGAGTTTGGGCTCCTACGAGCAGTACTTC
TRBV7-2	-	-	13	TRBJ2-5	CASSLASKETQYF	TGTGCCAGCAGCTTAGCTTCAAAAGAGACCCAGTACTTC
TRBV11-2	many	-	15	TRBJ2-1	CASRSIGLSYNEQFF	TGTGCCAGCAGGTCCATTGGGTTATCCTACAATGAGCAGTTCTTC
TRBV7-2	many	TRBD2	16	TRBJ2-7	CASSRTSGRSGYEQYF	TGTGCCAGCAGTCGGACTAGCGGGAGGTCGGGTTACGAGCAGTACTTC
TRBV6-5	-	-	15	TRBJ2-6	CASRLESPGANVLTF	TGTGCCAGCCGACTCGAGTCTCCTGGGGCCAACGTCCTGACTTTC
TRBV2	many	-	14	TRBJ2-7	CASSDRDPVFEQYF	TGTGCCAGCAGTGACCGGGACCCCGTATTCGAGCAGTACTTC
TRBV9	few	-	14	TRBJ2-7	CASSPYREPYEQYF	TGTGCCAGCAGCCCCTACAGGGAGCCCTACGAGCAGTACTTC
TRBV5-5	few	-	14	TRBJ1-6	CARRPGLYNSPLHF	TGTGCCAGACGCCCGGGGCTCTATAATTCACCCCTCCACTTT
TRBV2	-	-	14	TRBJ2-7	CASTQGRSGYEQYF	TGTGCCAGCACCCAGGGCAGGTCGGGGTACGAGCAGTACTTC
TRBV6-1	many	TRBD1	15	TRBJ2-7	CASGFLTGGRHEQYF	TGTGCCAGCGGCTTCTTAACAGGGGGCCGCCACGAGCAGTACTTC
TRBV7-9	few	-	16	TRBJ2-1	CASSLPPFRKYNEQFF	TGTGCCAGCAGCTTACCCCCCTTCCGCAAGTACAATGAGCAGTTCTTC
TRBV4-1	few	TRBD2	20	TRBJ2-7	CASSQVAPGLAGGVFDEQYF	TGCGCCAGCAGCCAAGTGGCCCCGGGACTAGCGGGAGGAGTTTTTGACGAGCAGTACTTC
TRBV30	many	-	12	TRBJ2-1	CAWSGYFQGQFF	TGTGCCTGGAGCGGCTACTTTCAGGGACAGTTCTTC
TRBV3-1	few	-	15	TRBJ1-4	CASSHPGPLNEKLFF	TGTGCCAGCAGCCACCCGGGACCCCTAAATGAAAAACTGTTTTTT
TRBV2	many	-	15	TRBJ2-5	CASSVLSERGETQYF	TGTGCCAGCAGTGTACTTAGCGAAAGGGGAGAGACCCAGTACTTC
TRBV28	few	-	12	TRBJ1-5	CASRDFGQPQHF	TGTGCCAGCAGGGATTTCGGTCAGCCCCAGCATTTT
TRBV6-2/TRBV6-3	many	-	14	TRBJ2-7	CASKEGLPTYEQYF	TGTGCCAGCAAAGAGGGACTTCCTACCTACGAGCAGTACTTC
TRBV6-6	few	TRBD1	16	TRBJ2-5	CASSYEYAGGRETQYF	TGTGCCAGCAGTTACGAGTACGCAGGGGGTAGGGAGACCCAGTACTTC
TRBV2	-	-	13	TRBJ1-1	CASSEAPAGRAFF	TGTGCCAGCAGTGAAGCGCCGGCGGGTAGAGCTTTCTTT
TRBV18	many	TRBD2	17	TRBJ2-3	CASSPLGTSGGTDTQYF	TGTGCCAGCTCACCCCTCGGGACTAGCGGAGGCACAGATACGCAGTATTTT
TRBV7-8	many	-	14	TRBJ2-3	CASSSGLNSDTQYF	TGTGCCAGCAGCTCCGGACTAAATTCAGATACGCAGTATTTT
TRBV20-1	few	-	12	TRBJ1-1	CSAPPDDTEAFF	TGCAGTGCCCCCCCTGATGACACTGAAGCTTTCTTT
TRBV12-3/TRBV12-4	-	-	13	TRBJ1-1	CASTPGGPTEAFF	TGTGCCAGCACCCCCGGGGGGCCCACTGAAGCTTTCTTT
TRBV7-9	many	TRBD2	18	TRBJ2-3	CASSFRGQREGPADTQYF	TGTGCCAGCAGCTTTCGTGGGCAGCGGGAGGGCCCTGCAGATACGCAGTATTTT
TRBV7-9	few	-	16	TRBJ2-7	CVSSLGMGGDAYEQYF	TGTGTCAGCAGCCTCGGTATGGGCGGGGACGCCTACGAGCAGTACTTC
TRBV7-9	few	TRBD2	16	TRBJ2-7	CASSPWTSGKSYEQYF	TGTGCCAGCAGCCCCTGGACTAGCGGGAAATCCTACGAGCAGTACTTC
TRBV6-1	many	-	16	TRBJ1-1	CASRDRLGQGNTEAFF	TGTGCCAGCAGAGACCGACTGGGGCAGGGGAACACTGAAGCTTTCTTT
TRBV24-1	-	-	15	TRBJ2-3	CATSVSGLYTDTQYF	TGTGCCACCAGTGTAAGCGGGCTCTACACAGATACGCAGTATTTT
TRBV7-9	many	TRBD2	18	TRBJ2-1	CASSFTRTSGSTRNEQFF	TGTGCCAGCAGCTTTACGAGGACTAGCGGGAGTACCCGAAATGAGCAGTTCTTC
TRBV19	-	-	15	TRBJ1-2	CASSMVPQGSYGYTF	TGTGCCAGTAGTATGGTTCCGCAGGGGAGCTATGGCTACACCTTC
TRBV27	-	-	16	TRBJ1-1	CASSLSAGAMNTEAFF	TGTGCCAGCAGTTTATCGGCCGGGGCCATGAACACTGAAGCTTTCTTT
TRBV20-1	many	-	15	TRBJ2-3	CSASRLKYSTDTQYF	TGCAGTGCTAGCCGACTCAAATATAGCACAGATACGCAGTATTTT
TRBV20-1	many	TRBD1	14	TRBJ2-1	CSARPGTGDNEQFF	TGCAGTGCTAGACCCGGGACAGGGGACAATGAGCAGTTCTTC
TRBV7-2	-	TRBD1	14	TRBJ2-1	CASSIPTGGNEQFF	TGTGCCAGCAGCATACCGACAGGGGGGAATGAGCAGTTCTTC
TRBV12-3/TRBV12-4	few	-	15	TRBJ1-1	CASSLGGLIDTEAFF	TGTGCCAGCAGTTTAGGGGGCTTGATCGACACTGAAGCTTTCTTT
TRBV12-3/TRBV12-4	few	-	16	TRBJ2-7	CASSSSPPNTIHEQYF	TGTGCCAGCAGTTCCTCCCCACCAAACACTATCCACGAGCAGTACTTC
TRBV5-1	-	TRBD1	14	TRBJ2-7	CASSPGQAIHEQYF	TGCGCCAGCAGCCCTGGACAGGCGATCCACGAGCAGTACTTC
TRBV20-1	many	TRBD2	18	TRBJ2-1	CSARDETALAGTYNEQFF	TGCAGTGCTAGAGACGAAACTGCACTAGCGGGAACTTACAATGAGCAGTTCTTC
TRBV12-3/TRBV12-4	many	TRBD1	13	TRBJ1-2	CASRPQGNYGYTF	TGTGCCAGCAGGCCACAGGGGAACTATGGCTACACCTTC
TRBV10-2	-	TRBD1	15	TRBJ2-3	CASSPGTGGKDTQYF	TGCGCCAGCAGTCCCGGGACAGGGGGCAAAGATACGCAGTATTTT
TRBV6-5	many	TRBD1	15	TRBJ2-2	CASSYGQGRTGELFF	TGTGCCAGCAGTTATGGACAGGGGCGAACCGGGGAGCTGTTTTTT
TRBV2	-	-	15	TRBJ1-5	CASSEISYSNQPQHF	TGTGCCAGCAGTGAAATTTCCTATAGCAATCAGCCCCAGCATTTT
TRBV4-3	many	TRBD1	17	TRBJ2-7	CASSPTAPGQVGYEQYF	TGCGCCAGCAGCCCAACCGCACCGGGACAGGTGGGCTACGAGCAGTACTTC
TRBV3-1	many	-	11	TRBJ2-2	CASSRAGELFF	TGTGCCAGCAGCCGGGCCGGGGAGCTGTTTTTT
TRBV7-2	many	-	16	TRBJ1-4	CASSRTLRRTNEKLFF	TGTGCCAGCAGCCGGACGTTAAGGAGGACTAATGAAAAACTGTTTTTT
TRBV20-1	-	TRBD1	17	TRBJ2-2	CSARFTDRGQNTGELFF	TGCAGTGCTAGGTTCACGGACAGGGGGCAGAACACCGGGGAGCTGTTTTTT
TRBV19	-	-	14	TRBJ2-3	CASRELGRTDTQYF	TGTGCCAGTCGGGAGTTAGGGCGAACAGATACGCAGTATTTT